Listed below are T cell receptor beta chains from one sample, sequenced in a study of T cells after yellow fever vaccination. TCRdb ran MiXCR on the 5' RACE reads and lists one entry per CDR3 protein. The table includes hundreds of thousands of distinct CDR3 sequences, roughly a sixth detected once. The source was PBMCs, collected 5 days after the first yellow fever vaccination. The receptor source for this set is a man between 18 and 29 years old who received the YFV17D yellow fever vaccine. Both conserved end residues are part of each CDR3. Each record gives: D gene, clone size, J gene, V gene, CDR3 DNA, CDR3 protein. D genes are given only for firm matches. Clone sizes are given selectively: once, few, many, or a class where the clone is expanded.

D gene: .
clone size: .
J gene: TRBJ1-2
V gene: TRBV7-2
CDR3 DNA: TGTGCCAGCAGCCCTGACACTTACTATGGCTACACCTTC
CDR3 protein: CASSPDTYYGYTF

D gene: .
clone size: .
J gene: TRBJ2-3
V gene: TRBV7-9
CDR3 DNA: TGTGCCAGCAGCTTAGAAGGTCTTGGAGATACGCAGTATTTT
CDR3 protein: CASSLEGLGDTQYF

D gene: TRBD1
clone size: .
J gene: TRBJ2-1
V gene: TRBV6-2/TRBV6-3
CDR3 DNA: TGTGCCAGCAGTTCCACGACAGGGACCCGGCAGTTCTTC
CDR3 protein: CASSSTTGTRQFF

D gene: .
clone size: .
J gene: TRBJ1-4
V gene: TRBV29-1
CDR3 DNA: TGCAGCGCTAGGGACACTGCAACTAATGAAAAACTGTTTTTT
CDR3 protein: CSARDTATNEKLFF

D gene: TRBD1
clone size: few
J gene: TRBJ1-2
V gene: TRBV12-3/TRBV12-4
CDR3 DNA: TGTGCCAGCAGCCCGACAGGGGGACAGGGGTACGGCTACACCTTC
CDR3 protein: CASSPTGGQGYGYTF

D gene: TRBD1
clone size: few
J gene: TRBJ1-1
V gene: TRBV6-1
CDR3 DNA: TGTGCCAGCCCGGGACAGGGGGCGAAGAACACTGAAGCTTTCTTT
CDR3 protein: CASPGQGAKNTEAFF

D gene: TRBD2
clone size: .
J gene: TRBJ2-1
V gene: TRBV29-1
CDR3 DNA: TGCAGCGTTGCTGGGAGACTAGCGGGGGTTGAGCAGTTCTTC
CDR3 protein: CSVAGRLAGVEQFF

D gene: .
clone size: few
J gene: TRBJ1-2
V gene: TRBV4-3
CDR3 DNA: TGCGCCAGCAGCCACATTTCGGGGGATGGTAACTATGGCTACACCTTC
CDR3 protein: CASSHISGDGNYGYTF

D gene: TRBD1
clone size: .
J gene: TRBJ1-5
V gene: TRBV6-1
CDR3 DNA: TGTGCCAGCAGTCCCATACAGGGGCCAGATCAGCCCCAGCATTTT
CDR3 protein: CASSPIQGPDQPQHF

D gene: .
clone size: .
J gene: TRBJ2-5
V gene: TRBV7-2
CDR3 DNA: TGTGCCAGCAGCTTACACTTCCAAGAGACCCAGTACTTC
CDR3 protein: CASSLHFQETQYF

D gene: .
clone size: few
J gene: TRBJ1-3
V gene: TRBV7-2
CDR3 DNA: TGTGCCAGCAGCTTAAGGGAATCTGGAAACACCATATATTTT
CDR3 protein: CASSLRESGNTIYF

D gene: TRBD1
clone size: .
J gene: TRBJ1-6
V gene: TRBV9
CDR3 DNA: TGTGCCAGCAGCGTAGCTACAGGGGGTGATTCACCCCTCCACTTT
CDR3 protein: CASSVATGGDSPLHF

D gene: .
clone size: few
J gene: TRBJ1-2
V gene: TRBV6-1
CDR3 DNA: TGTGCCAGTGGTCTCCAGGACGGTCTCTATGGCTACACCTTC
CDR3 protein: CASGLQDGLYGYTF

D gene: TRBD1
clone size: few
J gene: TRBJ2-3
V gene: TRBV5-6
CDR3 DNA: TGTGCCAGCAGCTTGCGTCAGGGGGCAATATCAGATACGCAGTATTTT
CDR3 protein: CASSLRQGAISDTQYF

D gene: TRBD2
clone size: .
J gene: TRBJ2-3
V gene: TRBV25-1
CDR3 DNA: TGTGCCAGCAGTGGCGGGGGGGCATCAGATACGCAGTATTTT
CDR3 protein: CASSGGGASDTQYF

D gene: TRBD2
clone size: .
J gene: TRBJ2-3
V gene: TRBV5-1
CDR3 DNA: TGCGCCAGCAGCTTTAAGGGGGCCGGGACTAGCGGGGCGGCAGATACGCAGTATTTT
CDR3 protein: CASSFKGAGTSGAADTQYF

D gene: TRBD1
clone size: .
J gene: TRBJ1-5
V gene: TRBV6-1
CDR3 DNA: TGTGCCAGCAGTGAATCGGCAGGGGGAATTCTTAGCAATCAGCCCCAGCATTTT
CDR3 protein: CASSESAGGILSNQPQHF

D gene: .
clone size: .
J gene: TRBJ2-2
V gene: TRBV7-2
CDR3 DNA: TGTGCCAGCAGCGCGGACTTACACACCGGGGAGCTGTTTTTT
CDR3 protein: CASSADLHTGELFF

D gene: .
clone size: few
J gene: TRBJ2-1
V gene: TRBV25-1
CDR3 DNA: TGTGCCAGCAGCCCCAAACAGGGCTGGGGGTTCTTC
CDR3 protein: CASSPKQGWGFF

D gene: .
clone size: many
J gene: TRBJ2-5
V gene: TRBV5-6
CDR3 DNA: TGTGCCAGCAGCTTGGACCTCCAAGAGACCCAGTACTTC
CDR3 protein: CASSLDLQETQYF

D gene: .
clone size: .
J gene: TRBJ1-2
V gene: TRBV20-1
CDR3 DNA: TGCAGTGCTAGAGGTGACAGCCGGCATGGCTACACCTTC
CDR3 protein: CSARGDSRHGYTF

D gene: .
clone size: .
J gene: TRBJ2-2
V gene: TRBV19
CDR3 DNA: TGTGCCAGTAACCCCGTCGGGGCCGGGGAGCTGTTTTTT
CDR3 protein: CASNPVGAGELFF

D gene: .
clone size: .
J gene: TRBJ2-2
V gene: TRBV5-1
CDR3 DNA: TGCGCCAGCAGCTACCGGGACGGAAGAGCCGGGGAGCTGTTTTTT
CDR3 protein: CASSYRDGRAGELFF

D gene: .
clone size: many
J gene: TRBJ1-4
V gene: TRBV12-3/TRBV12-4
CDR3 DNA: TGTGCCAGCAGTCTACGGGGGGGCGGTGAAAAACTGTTTTTT
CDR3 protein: CASSLRGGGEKLFF

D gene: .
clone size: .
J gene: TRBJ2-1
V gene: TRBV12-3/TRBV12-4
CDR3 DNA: TGTGCCAGCAGTTTTGCGGGGGCTAGTTCAGAGCAGTTCTTC
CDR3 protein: CASSFAGASSEQFF

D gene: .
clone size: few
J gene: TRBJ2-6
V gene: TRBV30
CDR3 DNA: TGTGCCTGGAGAATCTCCGGGGCCAACGTCCTGACTTTC
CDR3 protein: CAWRISGANVLTF

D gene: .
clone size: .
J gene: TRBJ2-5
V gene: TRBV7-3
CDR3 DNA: TGTGCCAGCAGCTTATCTCAGGGGATGGAGACCCAGTACTTC
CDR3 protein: CASSLSQGMETQYF

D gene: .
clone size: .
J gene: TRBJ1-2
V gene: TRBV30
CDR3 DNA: TGTGCCTGGAGTGGAGAAAACTATGGCTACACCTTC
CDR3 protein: CAWSGENYGYTF

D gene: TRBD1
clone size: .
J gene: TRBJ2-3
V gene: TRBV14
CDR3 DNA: TGTGCCAGCAGCCAAGTGGGGCCGGGACAGGGGTCAGATACGCAGTATTTT
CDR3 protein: CASSQVGPGQGSDTQYF

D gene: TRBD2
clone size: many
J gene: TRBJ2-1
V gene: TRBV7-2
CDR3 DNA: TGCGCCAGCAGCTTGGGGACTAGCGGGTACAATGAGCAGTTCTTC
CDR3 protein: CASSLGTSGYNEQFF

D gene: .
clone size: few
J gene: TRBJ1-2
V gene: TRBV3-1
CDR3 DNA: TGTGCCAGCAGCCAAGAGACCCCTGAGGGCTACACCTTC
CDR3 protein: CASSQETPEGYTF

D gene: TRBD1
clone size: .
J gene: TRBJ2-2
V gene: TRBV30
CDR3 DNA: TGTGCCTTCCGGGGACAGGCGGGGACCGGGGAGCTGTTTTTT
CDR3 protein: CAFRGQAGTGELFF

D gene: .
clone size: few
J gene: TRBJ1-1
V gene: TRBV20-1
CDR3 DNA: TGCAGTGCCCCTCGACAGTACGACACTGAAGCTTTCTTT
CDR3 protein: CSAPRQYDTEAFF

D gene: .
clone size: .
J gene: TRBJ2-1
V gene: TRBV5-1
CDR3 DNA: TGCGCCAGCAGGAGGGCATGGGCGGATGAGCAGTTCTTC
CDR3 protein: CASRRAWADEQFF

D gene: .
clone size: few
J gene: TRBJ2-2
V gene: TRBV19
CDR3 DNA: TGTGCCAGTAGTCCCCCAAAGGTGCACCTCACCGGGGAGCTGTTTTTT
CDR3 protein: CASSPPKVHLTGELFF

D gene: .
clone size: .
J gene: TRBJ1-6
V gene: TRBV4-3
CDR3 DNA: TGCGCCAGCAGCCAAGACCGGATCAGCTCCTATAATTCACCCCTCCACTTT
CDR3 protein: CASSQDRISSYNSPLHF

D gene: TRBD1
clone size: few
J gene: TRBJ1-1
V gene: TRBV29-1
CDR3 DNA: TGCAGCGTACTACCTTTTCAGGGGGGAGCTTTCTTT
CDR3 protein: CSVLPFQGGAFF

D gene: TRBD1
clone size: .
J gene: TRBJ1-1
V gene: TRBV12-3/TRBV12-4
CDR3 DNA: TGTGCCAGCTGCTTGACAGGGGCAACAAACACTGAAGCTTTCTTT
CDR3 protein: CASCLTGATNTEAFF

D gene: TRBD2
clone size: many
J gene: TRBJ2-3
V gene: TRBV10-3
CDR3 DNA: TGTGCCATCAGTCTCCTAAATGGGGGGACTAGCAGTTCTGATACGCAGTATTTT
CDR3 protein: CAISLLNGGTSSSDTQYF

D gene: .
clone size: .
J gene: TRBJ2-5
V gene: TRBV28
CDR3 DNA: TGTGCCAGCAGTATCTCGGGACGGTTAGAGACCCAGTACTTC
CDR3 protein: CASSISGRLETQYF